The clone carrying this T cell receptor (beta chain) was observed many times. Its specificity is unknown. With V trimmed by 5 bases and J by 5 bases, 6 bases remained unmatched. The CDR3 is 16 residues long. Germline-derived CDR1 and CDR2 are SGHNT and YENEEA. The entry originates in a study of T cell repertoires in cytomegalovirus infection. As for the study in general: CMV epitopes, recently identified HLA-C-restricted and well-studied HLA-B-restricted, were used. From public TCR beta signatures came an indication of both CMV infection and matching HLA type.

TCRdb used MiXCR to reprocess the reads, holding one entry per CDR3 protein. Of approximately 770,000 distinct CDR3 sequences in the sample, 29% were seen once. Overall study results and limits: The study found HLA-C-restricted CMV-specific TCR beta clonotypes dominating the ex vivo response. Adding up the frequency of public TCR beta families identified people who carried CMV plus the relevant HLA.

The source of this sequence is a human donor in good health (CMV status not recorded). Some clones in this sample may be carry-over from other donors' samples. V is TRBV11-3 and J is TRBJ2-3, with 14 nucleotides matching TRBD2. The specimen comprised cultured CD8+ T cells from PBMCs, sampled from culture after CMV antigen stimulation. CDR3 loop: CASSIRTSGGIDTQYF. DNA for the CDR3: TGTGCCAGCAGCATAAGGACTAGCGGGGGGATAGATACGCAGTATTTT.